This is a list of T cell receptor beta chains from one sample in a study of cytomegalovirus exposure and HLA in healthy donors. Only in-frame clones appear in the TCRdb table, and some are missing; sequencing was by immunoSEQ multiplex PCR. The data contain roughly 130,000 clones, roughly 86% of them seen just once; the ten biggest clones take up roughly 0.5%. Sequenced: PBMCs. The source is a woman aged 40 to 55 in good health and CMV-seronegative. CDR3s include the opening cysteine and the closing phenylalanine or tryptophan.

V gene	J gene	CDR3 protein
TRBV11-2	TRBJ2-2	CASSLAGGLETGELFF
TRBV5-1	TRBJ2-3	CASSLDLTGRPGTDTQYF
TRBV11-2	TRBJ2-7	CASSLASGMYYEQYF
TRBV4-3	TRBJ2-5	CASSQEGTGQETQYF
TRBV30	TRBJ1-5	CAWSVLSNQPQHF
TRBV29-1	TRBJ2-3	CSALRDSYRGTDTQYF
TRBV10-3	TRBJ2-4	CATRSVENIQYF
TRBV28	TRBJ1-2	CASGKGAARPNYGYTF
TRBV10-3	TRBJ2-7	CAISELGGVDEQYF
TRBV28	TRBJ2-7	CASRVLAGGEQYF
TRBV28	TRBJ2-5	CASSSEETQYF
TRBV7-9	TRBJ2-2	CASSLPLAGSLTGELFF
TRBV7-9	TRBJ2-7	CASTNRQEELYEQYF
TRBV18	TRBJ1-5	CASQQGRNQPQHF
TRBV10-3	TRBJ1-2	CAISESRDSPNYGYTF
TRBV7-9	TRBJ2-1	CSSSFGENEQFF
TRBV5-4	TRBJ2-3	CASSLVRGGGTSTDTQYF
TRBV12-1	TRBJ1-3	CARKTGRGGNTIYF
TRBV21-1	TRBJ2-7	CVPKALAGVSYEQYF
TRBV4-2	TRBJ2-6	CASSQFQAGQGTGGANVLTF
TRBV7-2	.	CASSLGDRGWYEQYF
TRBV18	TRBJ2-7	CASSLRGRGDAYEQYF
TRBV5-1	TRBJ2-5	CASTPGGKLQETQYF
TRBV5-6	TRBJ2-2	CASSLAVLAGYTGELFF
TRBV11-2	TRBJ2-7	CASSPWIRLGFHEQYF
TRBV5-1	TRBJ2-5	CASSLGGGEETQYF
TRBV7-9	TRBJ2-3	CASSSVATDTQYF
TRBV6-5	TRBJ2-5	CASNGRTQEAQYF
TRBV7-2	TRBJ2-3	CASSFRGDTQYF
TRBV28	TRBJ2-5	CASSPGDREKYF
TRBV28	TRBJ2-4	CASSLWVGARAKNIQYF
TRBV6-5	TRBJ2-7	CASSGHKSTYEQYF
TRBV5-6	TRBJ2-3	CASSSPGVLYGTDTQYF
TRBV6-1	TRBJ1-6	CASSEAHGGLANSPLHF
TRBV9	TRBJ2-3	CASSVGGLGGADTQYF
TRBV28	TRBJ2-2	CASNLQGHTGELFF